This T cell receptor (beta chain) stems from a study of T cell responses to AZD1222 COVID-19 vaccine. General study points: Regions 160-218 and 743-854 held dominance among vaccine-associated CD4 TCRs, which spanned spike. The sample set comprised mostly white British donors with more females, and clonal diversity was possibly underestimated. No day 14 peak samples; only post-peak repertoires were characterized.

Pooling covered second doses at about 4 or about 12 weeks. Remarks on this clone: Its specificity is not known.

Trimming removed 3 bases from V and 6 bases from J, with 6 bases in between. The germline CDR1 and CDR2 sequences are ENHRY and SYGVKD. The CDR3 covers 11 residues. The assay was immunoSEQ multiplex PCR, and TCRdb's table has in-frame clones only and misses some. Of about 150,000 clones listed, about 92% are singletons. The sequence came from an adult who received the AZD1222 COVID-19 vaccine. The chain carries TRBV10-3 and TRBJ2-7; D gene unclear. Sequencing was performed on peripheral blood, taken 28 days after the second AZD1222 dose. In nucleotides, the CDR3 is TGTGCCATCAGTGATTTAGGCGAGCAGTACTTC. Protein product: CAISDLGEQYF.